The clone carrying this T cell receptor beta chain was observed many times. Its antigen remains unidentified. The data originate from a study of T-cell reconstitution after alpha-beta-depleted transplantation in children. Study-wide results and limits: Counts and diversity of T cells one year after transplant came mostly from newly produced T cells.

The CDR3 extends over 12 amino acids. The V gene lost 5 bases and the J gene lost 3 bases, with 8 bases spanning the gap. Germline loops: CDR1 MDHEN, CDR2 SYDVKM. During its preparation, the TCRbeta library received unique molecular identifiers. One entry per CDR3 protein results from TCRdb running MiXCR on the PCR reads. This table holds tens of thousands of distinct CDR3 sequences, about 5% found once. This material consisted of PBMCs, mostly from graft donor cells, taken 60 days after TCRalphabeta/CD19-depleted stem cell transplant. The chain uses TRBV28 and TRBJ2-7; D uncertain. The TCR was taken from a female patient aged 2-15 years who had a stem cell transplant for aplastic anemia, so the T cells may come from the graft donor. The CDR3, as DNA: TGTGCCAGCAGTCGCAGCTTCTACGAGCAGTACTTC. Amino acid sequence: CASSRSFYEQYF.